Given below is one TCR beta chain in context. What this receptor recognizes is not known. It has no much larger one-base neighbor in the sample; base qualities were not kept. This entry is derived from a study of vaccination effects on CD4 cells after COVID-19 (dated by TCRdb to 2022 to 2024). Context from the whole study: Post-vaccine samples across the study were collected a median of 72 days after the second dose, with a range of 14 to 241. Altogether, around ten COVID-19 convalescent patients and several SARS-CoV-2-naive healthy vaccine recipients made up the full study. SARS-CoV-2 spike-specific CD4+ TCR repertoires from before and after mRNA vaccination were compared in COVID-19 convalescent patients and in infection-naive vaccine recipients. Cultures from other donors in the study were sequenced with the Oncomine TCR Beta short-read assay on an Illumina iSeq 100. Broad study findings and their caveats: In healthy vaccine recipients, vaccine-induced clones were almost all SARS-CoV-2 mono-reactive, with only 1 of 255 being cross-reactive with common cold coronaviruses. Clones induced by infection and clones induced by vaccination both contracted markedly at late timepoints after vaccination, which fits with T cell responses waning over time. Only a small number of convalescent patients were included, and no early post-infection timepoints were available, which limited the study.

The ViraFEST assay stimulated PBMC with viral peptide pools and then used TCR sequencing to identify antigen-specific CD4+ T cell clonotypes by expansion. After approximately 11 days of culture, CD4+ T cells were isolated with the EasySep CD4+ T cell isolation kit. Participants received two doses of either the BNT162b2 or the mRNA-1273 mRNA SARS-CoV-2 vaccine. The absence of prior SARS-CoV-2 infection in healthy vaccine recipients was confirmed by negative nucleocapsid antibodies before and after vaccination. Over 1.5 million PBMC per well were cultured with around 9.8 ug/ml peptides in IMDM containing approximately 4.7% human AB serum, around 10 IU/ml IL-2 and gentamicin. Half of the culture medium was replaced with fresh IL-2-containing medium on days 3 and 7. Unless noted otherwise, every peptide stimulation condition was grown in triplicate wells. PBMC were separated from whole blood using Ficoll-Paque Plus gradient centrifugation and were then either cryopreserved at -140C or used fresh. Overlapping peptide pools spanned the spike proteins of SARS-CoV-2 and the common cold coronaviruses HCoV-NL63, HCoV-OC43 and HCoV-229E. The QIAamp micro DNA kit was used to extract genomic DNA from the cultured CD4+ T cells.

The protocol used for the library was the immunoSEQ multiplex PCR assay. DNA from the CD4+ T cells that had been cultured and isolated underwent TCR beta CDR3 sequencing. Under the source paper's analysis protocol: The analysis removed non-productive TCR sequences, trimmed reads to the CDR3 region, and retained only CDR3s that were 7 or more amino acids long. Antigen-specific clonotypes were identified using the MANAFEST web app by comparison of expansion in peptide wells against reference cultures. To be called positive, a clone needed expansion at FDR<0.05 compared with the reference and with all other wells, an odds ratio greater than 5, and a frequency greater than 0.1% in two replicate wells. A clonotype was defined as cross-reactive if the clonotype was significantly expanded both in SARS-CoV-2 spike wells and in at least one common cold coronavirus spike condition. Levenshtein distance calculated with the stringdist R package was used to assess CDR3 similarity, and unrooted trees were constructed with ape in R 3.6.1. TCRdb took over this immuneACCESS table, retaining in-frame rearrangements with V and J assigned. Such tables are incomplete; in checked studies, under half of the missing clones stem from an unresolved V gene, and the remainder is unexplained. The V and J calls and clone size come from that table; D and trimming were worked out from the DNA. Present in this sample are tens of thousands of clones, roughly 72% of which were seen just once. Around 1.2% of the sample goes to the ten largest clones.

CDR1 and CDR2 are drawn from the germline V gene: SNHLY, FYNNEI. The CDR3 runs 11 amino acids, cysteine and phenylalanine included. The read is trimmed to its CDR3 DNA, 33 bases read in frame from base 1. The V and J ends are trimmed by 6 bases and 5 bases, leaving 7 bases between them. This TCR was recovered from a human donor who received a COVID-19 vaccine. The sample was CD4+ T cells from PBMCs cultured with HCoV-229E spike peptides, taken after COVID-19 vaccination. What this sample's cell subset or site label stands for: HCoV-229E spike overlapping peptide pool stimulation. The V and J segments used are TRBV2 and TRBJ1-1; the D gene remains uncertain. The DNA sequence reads TGTGCCAGCAGAGGTGTTACTGAAGCTTTCTTT. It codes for CASRGVTEAFF. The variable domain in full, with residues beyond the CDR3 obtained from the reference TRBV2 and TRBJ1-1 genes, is EPEVTQTPSHQVTQMGQEVILRCVPISNHLYFYWYRQILGQKVEFLVSFYNNEISEKSEIFDDQFSVERPDGSNFTLKIRSTKLEDSAMYFCASRGVTEAFFGQGTRLTVV.